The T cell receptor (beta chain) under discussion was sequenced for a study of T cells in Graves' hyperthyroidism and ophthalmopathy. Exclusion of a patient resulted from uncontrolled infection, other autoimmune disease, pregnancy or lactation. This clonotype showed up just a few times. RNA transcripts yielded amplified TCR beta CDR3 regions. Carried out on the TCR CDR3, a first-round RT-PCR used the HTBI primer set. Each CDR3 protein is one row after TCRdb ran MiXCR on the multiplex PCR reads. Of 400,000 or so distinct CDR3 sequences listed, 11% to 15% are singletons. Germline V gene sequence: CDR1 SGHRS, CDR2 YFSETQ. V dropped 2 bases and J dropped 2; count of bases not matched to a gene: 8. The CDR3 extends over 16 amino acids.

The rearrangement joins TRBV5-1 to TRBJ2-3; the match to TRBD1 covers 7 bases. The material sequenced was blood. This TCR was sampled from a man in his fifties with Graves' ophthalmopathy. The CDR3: CASSLTGTVPTDTQYF. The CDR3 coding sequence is TGCGCCAGCAGCTTAACCGGGACAGTTCCCACAGATACGCAGTATTTT. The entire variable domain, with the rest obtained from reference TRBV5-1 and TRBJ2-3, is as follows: KAGVTQTPRYLIKTRGQQVTLSCSPISGHRSVSWYQQTPGQGLQFLFEYFSETQRNKGNFPGRFSGRQFSNSRSEMNVSTLELGDSALYLCASSLTGTVPTDTQYFGPGTRLTVL.